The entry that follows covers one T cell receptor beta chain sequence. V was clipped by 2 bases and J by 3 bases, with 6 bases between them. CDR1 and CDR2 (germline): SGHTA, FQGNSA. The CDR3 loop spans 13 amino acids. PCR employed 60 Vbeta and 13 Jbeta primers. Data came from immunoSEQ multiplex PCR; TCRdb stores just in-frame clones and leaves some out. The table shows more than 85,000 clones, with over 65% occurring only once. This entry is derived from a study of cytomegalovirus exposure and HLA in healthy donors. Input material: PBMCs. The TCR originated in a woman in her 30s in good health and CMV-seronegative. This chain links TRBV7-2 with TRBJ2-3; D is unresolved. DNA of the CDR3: TGTGCCAGCAGCTTACCACAAACAGATACGCAGTATTTT. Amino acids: CASSLPQTDTQYF.